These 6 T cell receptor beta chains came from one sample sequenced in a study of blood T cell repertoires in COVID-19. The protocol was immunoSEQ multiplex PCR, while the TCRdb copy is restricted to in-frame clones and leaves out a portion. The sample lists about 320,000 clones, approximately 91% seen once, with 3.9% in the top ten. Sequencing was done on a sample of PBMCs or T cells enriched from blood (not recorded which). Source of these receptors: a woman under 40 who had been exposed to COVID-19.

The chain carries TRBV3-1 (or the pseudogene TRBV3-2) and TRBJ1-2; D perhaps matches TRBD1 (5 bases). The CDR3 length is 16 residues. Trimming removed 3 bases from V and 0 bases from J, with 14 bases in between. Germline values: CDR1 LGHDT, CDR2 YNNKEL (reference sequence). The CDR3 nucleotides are TGTGCCAGCAGCCATTTAGTGGGGGGAGCTAACTATGGCTACACCTTC. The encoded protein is CASSHLVGGANYGYTF.

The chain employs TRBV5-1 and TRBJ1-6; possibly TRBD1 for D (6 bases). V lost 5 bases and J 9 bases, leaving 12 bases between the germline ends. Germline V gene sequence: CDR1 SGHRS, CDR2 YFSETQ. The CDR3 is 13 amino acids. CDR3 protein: CASRRQEISPLHF. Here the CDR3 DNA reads TGCGCCAGCAGGAGACAGGAGATTTCACCCCTCCACTTT.

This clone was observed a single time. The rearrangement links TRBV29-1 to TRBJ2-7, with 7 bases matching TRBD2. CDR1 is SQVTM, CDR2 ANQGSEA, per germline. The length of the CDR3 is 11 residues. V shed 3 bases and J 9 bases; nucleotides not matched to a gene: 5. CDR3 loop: CSVDHGEGQYF. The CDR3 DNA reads TGCAGCGTTGATCATGGGGAGGGGCAGTACTTC.

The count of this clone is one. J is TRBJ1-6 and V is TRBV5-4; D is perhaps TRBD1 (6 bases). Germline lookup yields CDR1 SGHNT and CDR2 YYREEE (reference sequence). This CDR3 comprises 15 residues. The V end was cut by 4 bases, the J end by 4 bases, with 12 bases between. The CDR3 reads CASSLAGVYNSPLHF. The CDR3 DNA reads TGTGCCAGCAGCCTAGCAGGGGTTTATAATTCACCCCTCCACTTT.

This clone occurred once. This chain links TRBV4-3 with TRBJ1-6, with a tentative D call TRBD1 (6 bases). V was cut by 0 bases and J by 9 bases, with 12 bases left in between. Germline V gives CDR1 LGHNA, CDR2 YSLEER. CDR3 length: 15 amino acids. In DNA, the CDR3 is TGCGCCAGCAGCCAAGATTTCAGGGGCGGTTCACCCCTCCACTTT. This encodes CASSQDFRGGSPLHF.

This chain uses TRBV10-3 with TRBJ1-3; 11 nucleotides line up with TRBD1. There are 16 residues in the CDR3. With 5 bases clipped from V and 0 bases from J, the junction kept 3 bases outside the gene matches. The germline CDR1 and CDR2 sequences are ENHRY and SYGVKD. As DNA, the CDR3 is TGTGCCATCAGTCCCGGGACAGGGGGCTCTGGAAACACCATATATTTT. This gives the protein CAISPGTGGSGNTIYF.